These 32 T cell receptor beta chains were all obtained from the same sample, sequenced in a study of blood T cell repertoires in COVID-19. Sequencing used immunoSEQ multiplex PCR; TCRdb keeps in-frame clones, though not all of them. Of approximately 50,000 clones listed, approximately 85% were seen once; the top ten hold approximately 6.9%. Sequencing was carried out using peripheral blood. The receptors here all came from a man aged 55 to 70 with acute or convalescent COVID-19.

The V call is TRBV11-2, the J call TRBJ1-2, with D uncertain. This CDR3 spans 16 amino acids. Germline lookup yields CDR1 SGHAT and CDR2 FQNNGV. The V and J ends lost 0 bases and 0 bases respectively, with 11 bases between them. The CDR3 reads CASSLDLAVANYGYTF. The CDR3 DNA follows: TGTGCCAGCAGCTTAGATCTGGCGGTGGCTAACTATGGCTACACCTTC.

A single count supports this clone. The rearrangement uses TRBV10-3 and TRBJ2-1; 12 bases line up with TRBD2. The trim removed 5 bases at V and 6 bases at J, leaving 11 bases unmatched. Germline V lookup: CDR1 ENHRY, CDR2 SYGVKD. This CDR3 comprises 17 residues. The CDR3 region has the DNA TGTGCCATCAGTACACCTAGCGGGAGGGGAATTGGCAATGAGCAGTTCTTC. Translating it yields CAISTPSGRGIGNEQFF.

The chain employs TRBV9 and TRBJ2-1; 9 positions agree with TRBD2. This CDR3 contains 17 residues. Germline CDR1 reads SGDLS; CDR2 reads YYNGEE. The V gene end was trimmed by 1 base and the J gene end by 0 bases; junction bases not matched to a gene: 5. Written as DNA, the CDR3 is TGTGCCAGCAGCGTACTCGGACTAGCGCACTCCTACAATGAGCAGTTCTTC. This codes for CASSVLGLAHSYNEQFF.

Only one count was recorded for this clone. The chain is built from TRBV15 and TRBJ1-2; a weak D match, TRBD1 (5 bases). CDR3 size: 15 residues. The germline V gene encodes CDR1 LNHNV and CDR2 YYDKDF (reference sequence). V gave up 1 base and J gave up 5 bases, with 14 bases separating them. For the CDR3, the DNA is TGTGCCACCAGCAGAGGAACAGGCTCTACATATGGCTACACCTTC. It yields the protein CATSRGTGSTYGYTF. Full variable domain (remainder filled in from reference TRBV15 and TRBJ1-2): DAMVIQNPRYQVTQFGKPVTLSCSQTLNHNVMYWYQQKSSQAPKLLFHYYDKDFNNEADTPDNFQSRRPNTSFCFLDIRSPGLGDTAMYLCATSRGTGSTYGYTFGSGTRLTVV.

This clone has a handful of counts. J is TRBJ2-1 and V is TRBV7-8, with D possibly TRBD2 on 5 matching bases. Germline loops: CDR1 SGHVS, CDR2 FQNEAQ. The CDR3 is 15 residues long. The V end lost 4 bases, the J end lost 6 bases, and 16 bases lay between the germline ends. DNA of the CDR3: TGTGCCAGCAGCTCCCTCCGGACTCTACGCAATGAGCAGTTCTTC. Amino acid sequence: CASSSLRTLRNEQFF.

The CDR3 DNA reads TGTGCCAGCAGCTCGCAACAGGGGTACGAGCAGTACTTC. Translating gives CASSSQQGYEQYF. The chain recombines TRBV7-3 with TRBJ2-7; TRBD1 matches at 7 bases. The germline gives CDR1 SGHTA, CDR2 FQGTGA. The CDR3 totals 13 residues. J gave up 4 bases and V 4 bases, and 4 bases lay outside the gene matches.

The V and J genes are TRBV24-1 and TRBJ2-2, with 9 bases lining up with TRBD2. The V gene end was trimmed by 10 bases and the J gene end by 5 bases; junction bases not matched to a gene: 4. Germline V gives CDR1 KGHDR, CDR2 SFDVKD. The CDR3 runs to 13 residues. The CDR3 spells CATSGRFTGELFF. The CDR3 coding sequence is TGTGCCACTAGCGGGAGATTTACCGGGGAGCTGTTTTTT.

Comment on this clone: The same CDR3 also results from other DNA sequences found in this sample. The chain recombines TRBV18 with TRBJ2-1, with D possibly TRBD2 on 6 matching bases. Germline V gives CDR1 KGHSH, CDR2 LQKENI. V was clipped by 6 bases and J by 1 base, with 13 bases between them. The CDR3 is 15 amino acids. The CDR3: CASSPNGGSYNEQFF. The CDR3 region has the DNA TGTGCCAGCTCCCCTAACGGGGGTTCCTACAATGAGCAGTTCTTC.

A word on this clone: Its ends do not fully match the called genes, so a read error is possible. This chain connects TRBV28 to TRBJ1-2, with 9 bases matching TRBD1. The CDR3 consists of 17 residues. Germline CDR1 reads MDHEN; CDR2 reads SYDVKM. In DNA, the CDR3 is TGTGCTAGCAGTTTCCCACTCGTATCACAGGGGGCAGATGGCTACACCTTC. It encodes CASSFPLVSQGADGYTF.

In its sample, this clone was seen a few times. The chain couples TRBV15 to TRBJ2-2; 12 nucleotides align to TRBD2. The CDR3 runs 18 residues. J was trimmed by 2 bases and V by 1 base; bases with no gene match: 5. CDR1 LNHNV and CDR2 YYDKDF come from the germline V gene (reference sequence). The CDR3 here is CATSRGLAGEINTGELFF. CDR3 nucleotides: TGTGCCACCAGCAGAGGACTAGCGGGGGAGATTAACACCGGGGAGCTGTTTTTT.

This chain uses TRBV27 with TRBJ1-6, with 11 nucleotides matching TRBD1. V lost 3 bases to trimming and J lost 9 bases; unmatched junction nucleotides: 7. Germline lookup yields CDR1 MNHEY and CDR2 SMNVEV (reference sequence). The CDR3 has 16 residues. This CDR3 reads CASSFRSGTGGSPLHF. CDR3 DNA: TGTGCCAGCAGTTTCAGGTCCGGGACAGGGGGTTCACCCCTCCACTTT.

The chain carries TRBV18 and TRBJ1-2; D perhaps matches TRBD1 (6 bases). Per the germline V gene, CDR1 is KGHSH and CDR2 is LQKENI. This CDR3 spans 13 amino acids. V gave up 6 bases and J gave up 2 bases, with 10 bases separating them. The CDR3 nucleotides read TGTGCCAGCTCCGGGGGGCCCAACTATGGCTACACCTTC. It translates to CASSGGPNYGYTF.

The chain is built from TRBV10-1 and TRBJ1-5, with 9 bases that match TRBD1. V lost 6 bases to trimming and J lost 5 bases; unmatched junction nucleotides: 2. This CDR3 is 13 amino acids long. Germline V lookup: CDR1 WNHNN, CDR2 SYGVQD (reference sequence). This chain's CDR3 is CASSRDRDQPQHF. For the CDR3, the DNA is TGCGCCAGCAGCCGGGACAGGGATCAGCCCCAGCATTTT.

The chain has TRBV9 and TRBJ2-2, with TRBD1 matching 9 bases. Germline V gene lookup returns CDR1 SGDLS and CDR2 YYNGEE. CDR3 length: 14 amino acids. Trimming took 6 bases from V and 6 from J; bases not matched to a gene: 6. CDR3 nucleotide sequence: TGTGCCAGCACCGGGACAGGGTTTTCCGGGGAGCTGTTTTTT. It specifies CASTGTGFSGELFF.

V usage is TRBV29-1 and J usage is TRBJ1-1; tentatively, D is TRBD1 (6 bases). CDR1 and CDR2 (germline): SQVTM, ANQGSEA. The CDR3 consists of 10 residues. Trimming took off 7 bases at V and 7 bases at J, with 10 bases between the two ends. This CDR3 is CSARGNEAFF. CDR3 nucleotides: TGCAGCGCCAGGGGTAATGAAGCTTTCTTT.

This clone was counted between two and nine times. The J gene is TRBJ2-5, the V gene TRBV28, with 8 bases lining up with TRBD1. The CDR3 has 19 amino acids. Germline V lookup: CDR1 MDHEN, CDR2 SYDVKM. The V segment lost 3 bases and the J segment 6 bases; nucleotides outside the gene matches: 21. As DNA, the CDR3 is TGTGCCAGCAGTTTTACCCCTCAGGGGGCAAGGTTTCGACAGAAGACCCAGTACTTC. Protein product: CASSFTPQGARFRQKTQYF.

V and J are TRBV5-4 and TRBJ2-3; TRBD2 aligns across 12 bases. CDR1 SGHNT and CDR2 YYREEE come from the germline V gene (reference sequence). The CDR3 extends over 16 amino acids. The V gene end was trimmed by 2 bases and the J gene end by 4 bases; junction bases not matched to a gene: 5. CDR3 in amino acids: CASSLGPSGGADTQYF. CDR3 coding DNA: TGTGCCAGCAGCTTAGGTCCTAGCGGGGGGGCAGATACGCAGTATTTT. Complete variable domain (other parts from reference TRBV5-4 and TRBJ2-3): ETGVTQSPTHLIKTRGQQVTLRCSSQSGHNTVSWYQQALGQGPQFIFQYYREEENGRGNFPPRFSGLQFPNYSSELNVNALELDDSALYLCASSLGPSGGADTQYFGPGTRLTVL.

As regards this clone: One end of the junction varies from germline; a read error may be responsible. J is TRBJ2-3 and V is TRBV2; TRBD2 matches at 11 bases. Looked up from germline, CDR1 is SNHLY and CDR2 is FYNNEI. The CDR3 is 11 amino acids. The CDR3 sequence: CASQLAGGPGF. The DNA for the CDR3 is TGTGCCAGCCAGCTAGCGGGAGGCCCAGGCTTT.

V and J are TRBV9 and TRBJ2-1, with a weak D call TRBD2 (6 bases). The CDR3 length is 14 residues. The germline gives CDR1 SGDLS, CDR2 YYNGEE. V was trimmed by 5 bases and J by 5 bases, leaving 14 bases between them. The CDR3 region is CASSVYGSHNEQFF. The CDR3 bases are TGTGCCAGCAGTGTGTACGGGAGCCACAATGAGCAGTTCTTC.

V usage is TRBV7-2 and J usage is TRBJ1-6, with TRBD1 as a possible D gene (6 bases). Trimming shortened V by 5 bases and J by 4 bases, and 15 bases separated the two germline ends. CDR1 is SGHTA, CDR2 FQGNSA, per germline. The CDR3 has 16 amino acids. CDR3 in amino acids: CASSLITGQYNSPLHF. The CDR3 nucleotides are TGTGCCAGCAGCCTAATTACTGGACAGTATAATTCACCCCTCCACTTT.

The gene calls are TRBV28 and TRBJ2-1; tentative D call: TRBD1 (5 bases). The V end lost 7 bases, the J end lost 0 bases, and 10 bases lay between the germline ends. This CDR3 spans 14 amino acids. Looked up from germline, CDR1 is MDHEN and CDR2 is SYDVKM. The CDR3 nucleotides read TGTGCCAGCATTACAGGTGGCTCCTACAATGAGCAGTTCTTC. Its protein is CASITGGSYNEQFF.

This clone was found once. This chain links TRBV7-9 with TRBJ1-4, with 10 bases lining up with TRBD1. Germline V lookup: CDR1 SEHNR, CDR2 FQNEAQ (reference sequence). The ends lost 4 bases at V and 7 bases at J; junction bases unmatched: 9. The CDR3 has 16 residues. The chain's CDR3 is CASSSWGQGFVEKLFF. In nucleotides, the CDR3 is TGTGCCAGCAGCTCGTGGGGACAGGGGTTTGTTGAAAAACTGTTTTTT.

V gene TRBV7-9 combines with J gene TRBJ1-1; 8 bases are shared with TRBD1. The CDR3 extends over 14 amino acids. Germline V gene sequence: CDR1 SEHNR, CDR2 FQNEAQ (reference sequence). V shed 5 bases, J shed 4 bases, and the junction held 6 bases outside the gene matches. The CDR3 loop is CASSPDRAGTEAFF. The CDR3, as DNA: TGTGCCAGCAGCCCGGACAGGGCAGGCACTGAAGCTTTCTTT.

The V gene is TRBV2, the J gene TRBJ2-6; maybe TRBD1 (6 bases). This CDR3 is built from 15 residues. CDR1 SNHLY and CDR2 FYNNEI come from the germline V gene. V lost 5 bases to trimming and J lost 2 bases, with 10 bases between them. CDR3 protein: CASSSGDTGANVLTF. CDR3 sequence (DNA): TGTGCCAGCAGTTCAGGGGATACTGGGGCCAACGTCCTGACTTTC.

The CDR3 DNA reads as TGTGCCAGCAGTGGTGGACAGTACTACGAGCAGTACTTC. It yields the protein CASSGGQYYEQYF. The gene calls are TRBV28 and TRBJ2-7, with a weak D call TRBD1 (6 bases). The CDR3 extends over 13 amino acids. Germline V gene lookup returns CDR1 MDHEN and CDR2 SYDVKM. Deletions cut 5 bases from V and 3 bases from J, with 11 bases between.

The chain joins TRBV2 to TRBJ2-6; possible D gene TRBD2, 7 bases. Germline CDR1 SNHLY, CDR2 FYNNEI. The V gene lost 4 bases and the J gene lost 2 bases, with 9 bases spanning the gap. The CDR3 runs 15 residues. The CDR3 loop reads CASSGEGAGANVLTF. CDR3 coding DNA: TGTGCCAGCAGTGGGGAGGGGGCTGGGGCCAACGTCCTGACTTTC.

This sequence joins TRBV4-2 and TRBJ2-7, with 7 bases lining up with TRBD2. There are 16 residues in the CDR3. Germline CDR1 LGHNA, CDR2 YNFKEQ. The J segment lost 3 bases and the V segment lost 0 bases, leaving 8 bases of the junction unmatched. The CDR3, as DNA: TGTGCCAGCAGCCAAGAGCTCGGGGGGAGGAACTACGAGCAGTACTTC. The encoded protein is CASSQELGGRNYEQYF.

This clone was picked up a small number of times. The chain links TRBV27 to TRBJ2-5; TRBD1 aligns across 8 bases. Germline CDR1 reads MNHEY; CDR2 reads SMNVEV (reference sequence). J gave up 7 bases and V 6 bases, and 10 bases lay outside the gene matches. The CDR3 covers 14 residues. CDR3 in amino acids: CASSPTGDGRTQYF. CDR3 nucleotide sequence: TGTGCCAGCAGCCCGACAGGGGACGGGCGGACCCAGTACTTC.

The chain employs TRBV19 and TRBJ2-2, with 15 bases that match TRBD2. CDR1 and CDR2 from the germline V gene are LNHDA and SQIVND (reference sequence). The junction had 2 bases not matched to a gene; V was cut back by 5 bases and J by 4 bases. CDR3 length equals 16 residues. The CDR3 region is CASSGTSGRITGELFF. The DNA of the CDR3 is TGTGCCAGTAGTGGGACTAGCGGGAGGATCACCGGGGAGCTGTTTTTT.

The V call is TRBV6-6, the J call TRBJ2-5; 8 positions match TRBD1. The CDR3 is made up of 14 amino acids. With V trimmed by 7 bases and J by 3 bases, 7 bases remained unmatched. Germline lookup yields CDR1 MNHNY and CDR2 SVGAGI (reference sequence). The CDR3 DNA is TGTGCCAGCATGGGGGCAGGGGGCAAAGAGACCCAGTACTTC. It encodes CASMGAGGKETQYF.

The rearrangement links TRBV28 to TRBJ2-1, with D unresolved. This CDR3 is 17 amino acids long. Germline V CDR1 and CDR2: MDHEN, SYDVKM. Trimming cost V 8 bases and J 2 bases, with 22 bases left between them. The CDR3 loop is CASQGHLSESPYNEQFF. The CDR3 nucleotides read TGTGCCAGCCAAGGCCACCTCTCGGAGTCCCCCTACAATGAGCAGTTCTTC. The full variable domain, with the rest looked up from reference TRBV28 and TRBJ2-1, is DVKVTQSSRYLVKRTGEKVFLECVQDMDHENMFWYRQDPGLGLRLIYFSYDVKMKEKGDIPEGYSVSREKKERFSLILESASTNQTSMYLCASQGHLSESPYNEQFFGPGTRLTVL.

In DNA, the CDR3 is TGCGCCAGCAGCCGAGGGACAGGGCAAGAGACCCAGTACTTC. Its translation is CASSRGTGQETQYF. The V call is TRBV5-1, the J call TRBJ2-5; 9 positions match TRBD1. V lost 4 bases to trimming and J lost 2 bases; unmatched junction nucleotides: 3. The CDR3 contains 14 residues. Germline V lookup: CDR1 SGHRS, CDR2 YFSETQ. Variable domain in full (rest from reference TRBV5-1 and TRBJ2-5): KAGVTQTPRYLIKTRGQQVTLSCSPISGHRSVSWYQQTPGQGLQFLFEYFSETQRNKGNFPGRFSGRQFSNSRSEMNVSTLELGDSALYLCASSRGTGQETQYFGPGTRLLVL.